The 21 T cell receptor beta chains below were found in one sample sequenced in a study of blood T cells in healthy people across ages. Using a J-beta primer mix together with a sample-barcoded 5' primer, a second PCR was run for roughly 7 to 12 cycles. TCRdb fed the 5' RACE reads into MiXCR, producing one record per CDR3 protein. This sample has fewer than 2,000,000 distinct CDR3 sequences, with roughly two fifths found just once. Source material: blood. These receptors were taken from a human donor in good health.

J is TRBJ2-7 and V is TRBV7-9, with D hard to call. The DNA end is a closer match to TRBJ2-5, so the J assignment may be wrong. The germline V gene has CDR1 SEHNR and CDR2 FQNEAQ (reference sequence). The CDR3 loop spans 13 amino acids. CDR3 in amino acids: CASTLGFQETQYF. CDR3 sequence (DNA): TGTGCCAGCACTCTAGGATTCCAAGAGACCCAGTACTTC.

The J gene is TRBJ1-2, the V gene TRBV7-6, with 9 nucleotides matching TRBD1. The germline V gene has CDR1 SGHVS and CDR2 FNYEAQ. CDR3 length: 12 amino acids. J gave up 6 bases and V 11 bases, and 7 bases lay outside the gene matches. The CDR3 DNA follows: TGTGCCCGTAGCGGGACAGGGAATGGCTACACCTTC. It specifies CARSGTGNGYTF.

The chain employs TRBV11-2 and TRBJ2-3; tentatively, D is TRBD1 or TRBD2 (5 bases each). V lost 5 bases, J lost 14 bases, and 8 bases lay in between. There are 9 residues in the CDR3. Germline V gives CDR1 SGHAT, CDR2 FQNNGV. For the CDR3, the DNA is TGTGCCAGCAGCCCTGGGGGGTATTTT. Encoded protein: CASSPGGYF.

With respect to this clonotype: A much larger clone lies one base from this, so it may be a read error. The CDR3 loop reads CVRDYEQYF. The CDR3 DNA reads as TGTGTCAGGGACTACGAGCAGTACTTC. The genes are TRBV6-5 and TRBJ2-4; TRBD1 might be the D (5 bases). The J call may not be correct, given that the DNA end is closer to TRBJ2-7. The CDR3 consists of 9 residues. In germline, CDR1 is MNHEY, CDR2 SVGAGI.

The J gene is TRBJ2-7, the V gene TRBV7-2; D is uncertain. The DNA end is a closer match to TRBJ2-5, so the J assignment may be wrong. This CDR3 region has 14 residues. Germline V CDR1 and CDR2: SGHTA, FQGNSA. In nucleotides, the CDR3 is TGTGCCAGCAGCTTACCTGGGGTTGGGGAGACCCAGTACTTC. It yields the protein CASSLPGVGETQYF.

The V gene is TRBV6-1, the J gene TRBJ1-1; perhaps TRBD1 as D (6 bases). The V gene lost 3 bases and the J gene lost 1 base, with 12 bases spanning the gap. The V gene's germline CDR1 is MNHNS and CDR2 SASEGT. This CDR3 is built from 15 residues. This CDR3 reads CASSDIGRGNTEAFF. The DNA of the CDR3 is TGTGCCAGCAGTGATATTGGCAGGGGGAACACTGAAGCTTTCTTT.

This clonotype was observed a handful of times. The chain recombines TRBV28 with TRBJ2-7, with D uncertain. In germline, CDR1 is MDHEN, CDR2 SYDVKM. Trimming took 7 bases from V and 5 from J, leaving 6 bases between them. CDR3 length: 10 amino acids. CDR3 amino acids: CASKNHEQYF. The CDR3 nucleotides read TGTGCCAGCAAGAACCACGAGCAGTACTTC.

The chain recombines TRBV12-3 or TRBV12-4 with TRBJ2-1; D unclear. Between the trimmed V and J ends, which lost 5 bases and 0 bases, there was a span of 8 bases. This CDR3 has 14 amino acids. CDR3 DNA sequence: TGTGCCAGCAGTCCTTCTGACTCCTACAATGAGCAGTTCTTC. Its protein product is CASSPSDSYNEQFF.

The CDR3: CASSGGTVQETQYF. For the CDR3, the DNA is TGTGCCAGCAGCGGGGGTACGGTCCAAGAGACCCAGTACTTC. This chain joins TRBV9 and TRBJ2-5; the D is unclear. With 3 bases removed from V and 1 base from J, the gap between germline ends came to 10 bases. The V gene's germline CDR1 is SGDLS and CDR2 YYNGEE. This CDR3 has 14 amino acids. The full variable domain, completed using reference TRBV9 and TRBJ2-5, is DSGVTQTPKHLITATGQRVTLRCSPRSGDLSVYWYQQSLDQGLQFLIQYYNGEERAKGNILERFSAQQFPDLHSELNLSSLELGDSALYFCASSGGTVQETQYFGPGTRLLVL.

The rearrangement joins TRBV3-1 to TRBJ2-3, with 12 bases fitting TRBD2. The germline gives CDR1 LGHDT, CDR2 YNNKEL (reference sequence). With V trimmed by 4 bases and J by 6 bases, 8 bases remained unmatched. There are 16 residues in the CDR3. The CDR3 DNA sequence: TGTGCCAGCAGCCCCGCTAGCGGGGGGGTCCGGGATACGCAGTATTTT. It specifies CASSPASGGVRDTQYF.

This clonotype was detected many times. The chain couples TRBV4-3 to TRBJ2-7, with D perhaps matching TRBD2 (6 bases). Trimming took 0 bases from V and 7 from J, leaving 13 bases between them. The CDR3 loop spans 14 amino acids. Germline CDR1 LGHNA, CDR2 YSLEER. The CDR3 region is CASSQDTSRREQYF. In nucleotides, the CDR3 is TGCGCCAGCAGCCAAGACACTAGCCGGCGGGAGCAGTACTTC.

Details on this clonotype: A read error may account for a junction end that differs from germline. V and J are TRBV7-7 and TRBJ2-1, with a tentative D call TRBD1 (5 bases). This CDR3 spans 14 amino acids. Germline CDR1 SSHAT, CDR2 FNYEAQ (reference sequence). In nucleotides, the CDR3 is TGTGCTAGCAGCTTGCATCCAGGGTGGGATGAGCAGTTCTTC. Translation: CASSLHPGWDEQFF.

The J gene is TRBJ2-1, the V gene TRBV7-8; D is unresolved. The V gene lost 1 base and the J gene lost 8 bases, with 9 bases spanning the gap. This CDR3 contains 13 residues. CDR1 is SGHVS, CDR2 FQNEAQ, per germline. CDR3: CASSLVPSDEQFF. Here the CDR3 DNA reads TGTGCCAGCAGCTTAGTTCCAAGCGATGAGCAGTTCTTC.

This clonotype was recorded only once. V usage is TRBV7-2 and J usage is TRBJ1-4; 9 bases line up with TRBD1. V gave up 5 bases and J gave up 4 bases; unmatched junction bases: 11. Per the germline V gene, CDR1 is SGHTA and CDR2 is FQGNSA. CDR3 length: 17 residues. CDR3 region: CASSRLTSGQGNEKLFF. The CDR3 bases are TGTGCCAGCAGCCGCCTAACCTCGGGACAGGGTAATGAAAAACTGTTTTTT. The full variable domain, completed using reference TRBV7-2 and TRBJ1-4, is GAGVSQSPSNKVTEKGKDVELRCDPISGHTALYWYRQSLGQGLEFLIYFQGNSAPDKSGLPSDRFSAERTGGSVSTLTIQRTQQEDSAVYLCASSRLTSGQGNEKLFFGSGTQLSVL.

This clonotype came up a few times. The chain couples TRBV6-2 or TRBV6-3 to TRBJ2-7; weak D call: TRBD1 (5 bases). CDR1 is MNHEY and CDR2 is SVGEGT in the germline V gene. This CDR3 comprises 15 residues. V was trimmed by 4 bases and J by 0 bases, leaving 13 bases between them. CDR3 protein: CASSSGITLSYEQYF. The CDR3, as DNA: TGTGCCAGCAGTTCAGGGATTACCCTCTCCTACGAGCAGTACTTC.

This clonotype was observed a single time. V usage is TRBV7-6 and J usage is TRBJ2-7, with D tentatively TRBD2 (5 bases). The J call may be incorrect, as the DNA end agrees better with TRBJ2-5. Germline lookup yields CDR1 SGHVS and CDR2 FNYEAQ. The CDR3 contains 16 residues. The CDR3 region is CASSLEWTTRGETQYF. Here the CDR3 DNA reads TGTGCCAGCAGCTTAGAATGGACCACACGGGGAGAGACCCAGTACTTC.

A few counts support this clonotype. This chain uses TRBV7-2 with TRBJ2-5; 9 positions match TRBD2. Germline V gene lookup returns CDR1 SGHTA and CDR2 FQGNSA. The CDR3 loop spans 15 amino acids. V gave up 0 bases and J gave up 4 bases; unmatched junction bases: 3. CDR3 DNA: TGTGCCAGCAGCTTAGCCGGGACTAGCCGAGAGACCCAGTACTTC. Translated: CASSLAGTSRETQYF.

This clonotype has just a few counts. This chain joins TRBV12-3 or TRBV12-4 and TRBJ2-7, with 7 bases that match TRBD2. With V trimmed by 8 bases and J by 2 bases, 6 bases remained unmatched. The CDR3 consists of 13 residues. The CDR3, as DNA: TGTGCCAGCGGGGAGGGACTAACCTACGAGCAGTACTTC. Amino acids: CASGEGLTYEQYF.

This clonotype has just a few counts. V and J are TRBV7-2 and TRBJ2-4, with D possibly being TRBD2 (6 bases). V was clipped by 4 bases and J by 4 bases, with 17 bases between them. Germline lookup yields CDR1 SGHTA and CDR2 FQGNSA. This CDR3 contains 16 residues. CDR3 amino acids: CASSSTGSFYKNIQYF. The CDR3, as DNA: TGTGCCAGCAGCTCAACCGGGAGTTTCTATAAAAACATTCAGTACTTC.

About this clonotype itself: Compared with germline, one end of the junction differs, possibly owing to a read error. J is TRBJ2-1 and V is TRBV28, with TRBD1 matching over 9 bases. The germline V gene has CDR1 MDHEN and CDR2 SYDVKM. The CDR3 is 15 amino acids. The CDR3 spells CASSFSTGGYNERFF. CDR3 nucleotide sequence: TGTGCCAGCAGTTTTTCTACAGGGGGCTACAATGAGCGGTTCTTC.

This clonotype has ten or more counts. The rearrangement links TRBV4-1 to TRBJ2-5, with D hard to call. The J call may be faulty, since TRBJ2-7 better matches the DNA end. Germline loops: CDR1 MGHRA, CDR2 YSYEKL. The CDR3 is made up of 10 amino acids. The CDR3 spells CASRGSEQYF. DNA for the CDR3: TGCGCCAGCAGGGGTAGCGAGCAGTACTTC.